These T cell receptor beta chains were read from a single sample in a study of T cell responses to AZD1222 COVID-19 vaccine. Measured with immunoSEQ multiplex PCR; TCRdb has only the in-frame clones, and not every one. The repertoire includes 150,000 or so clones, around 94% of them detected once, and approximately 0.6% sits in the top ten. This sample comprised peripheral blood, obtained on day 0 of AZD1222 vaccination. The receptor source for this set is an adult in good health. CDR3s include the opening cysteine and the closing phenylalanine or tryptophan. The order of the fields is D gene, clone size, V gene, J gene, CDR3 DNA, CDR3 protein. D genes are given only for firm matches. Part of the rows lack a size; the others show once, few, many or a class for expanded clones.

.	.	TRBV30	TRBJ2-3	TGTGCCTGGAGTCTCATAAGCACAGATACGCAGTATTTT	CAWSLISTDTQYF
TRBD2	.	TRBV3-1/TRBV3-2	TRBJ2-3	TGTGCCAGCAGCCCCCGACTAGCGGGAGTGTATGCAGATACGCAGTATTTT	CASSPRLAGVYADTQYF
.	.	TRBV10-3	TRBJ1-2	TGTGCCATCAGTGATCGGGCGGGGGCCCAGTATGGCTACACCTTC	CAISDRAGAQYGYTF
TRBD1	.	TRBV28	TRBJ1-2	TGTGCCAGCATTGAGGGTGACAGGGTGGATATCTATGGCTACACCTTC	CASIEGDRVDIYGYTF
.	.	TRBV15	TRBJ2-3	TGTGCCACCAAGGGGGAGGTGGGCTTTGATACGCAGTATTTT	CATKGEVGFDTQYF
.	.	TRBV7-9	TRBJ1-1	TGTGCCAGCAGCTTGACAGGAAACACTGAAGCTTTCTTT	CASSLTGNTEAFF
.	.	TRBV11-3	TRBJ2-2	TGTGCCAGCAGCTTAGTCGGCGGGTCGAACACCGGGGAGCTGTTTTTT	CASSLVGGSNTGELFF
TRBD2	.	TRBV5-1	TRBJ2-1	TGCGCCAGCAGCTTGGTGAGCGGGAGTAATAGTGAGCAGTTCTTC	CASSLVSGSNSEQFF
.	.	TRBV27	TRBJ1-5	TGTGCCAGCAGTTCTCGAAATCAGCCCCAGCATTTT	CASSSRNQPQHF
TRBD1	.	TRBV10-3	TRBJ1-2	TGTGCCATCGGGACAGGGGGTGGTAGCTACACCTTC	CAIGTGGGSYTF
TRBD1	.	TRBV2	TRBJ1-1	TGTGCCAGCAGTGGACAGGGTGGGAGCACTGAAGCTTTCTTT	CASSGQGGSTEAFF
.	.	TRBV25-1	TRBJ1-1	TGTGCCAGCAGCCCAAACCCAATCTCCATGCAAGCTTTCTTT	CASSPNPISMQAFF
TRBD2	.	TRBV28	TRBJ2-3	TGTGCCAGCAGATCCGGGACTAGGGCTCCGGGGGGTGTTTTT	CASRSGTRAPGGVF
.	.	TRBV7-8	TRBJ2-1	TGTGCCACCCCTGGGGCGGGGTTAAATGAGCAGTTCTTC	CATPGAGLNEQFF
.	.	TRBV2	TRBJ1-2	TGTGCCAGCACTCGCGATCGCTCGGGACAAGCAAGCAGCTACACCTTC	CASTRDRSGQASSYTF
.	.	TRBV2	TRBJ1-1	TGTGCCAGCAGGTTGGGTCAGGGGGAAGCTTTCTTT	CASRLGQGEAFF
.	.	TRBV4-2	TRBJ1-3	TGTGCCAGCAGCCAAACCGGGGTTTTTTATTTT	CASSQTGVFYF
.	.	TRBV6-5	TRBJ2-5	TGTGCCAGCAGGGATCTACTTAAAGAGACCCAGTACTTC	CASRDLLKETQYF
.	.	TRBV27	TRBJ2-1	TGTGCCAGCGTAAAAGACAGGAGCTCCTACAATGAGCAGTTCTTC	CASVKDRSSYNEQFF
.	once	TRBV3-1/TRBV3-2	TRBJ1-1	TGTGCCAGCAGCCGAACACAGGGTAGCACTGAAGCTTTCTTT	CASSRTQGSTEAFF
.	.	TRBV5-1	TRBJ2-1	TGCGCCAGCAGCTTGGATGAGGGCAATGAGCAGTTCTTC	CASSLDEGNEQFF
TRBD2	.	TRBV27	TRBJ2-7	TGTGCCAGCAGTTCGGAACGGGGACGGAGGACTAGCCTCTCCTACGAGCAGTACTTC	CASSSERGRRTSLSYEQYF
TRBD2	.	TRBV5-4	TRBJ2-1	TGTGCCAGCAGCCCCGGGACTAGCGGGAGCTTAGGCGGTGAGCAGTTCTTC	CASSPGTSGSLGGEQFF
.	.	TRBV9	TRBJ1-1	TGTGCCAGCAGCGTCGAGGGTCCCGCGACTGAAGCTTTCTTT	CASSVEGPATEAFF
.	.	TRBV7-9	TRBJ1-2	TGTGCCAGCAGCCTCGAGGGAGGCTACACCTTC	CASSLEGGYTF
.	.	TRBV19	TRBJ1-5	TGTGCCAGTAGTAGGGGGGAGCAGCCCCAGCATTTT	CASSRGEQPQHF
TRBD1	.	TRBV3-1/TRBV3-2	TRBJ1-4	TGTGCCAGCAGCTCAACCGGGACAGGAGGGAATGAAAAACTGTTTTTT	CASSSTGTGGNEKLFF
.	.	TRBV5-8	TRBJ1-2	TGTGCCAGCAGCTCCTGGGAGTCGGGTGGCTACACCTTC	CASSSWESGGYTF
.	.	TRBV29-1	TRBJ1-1	TGCAGCGTTCTCCCGACAGGACAGAACACTGAAGCTTTCTTT	CSVLPTGQNTEAFF